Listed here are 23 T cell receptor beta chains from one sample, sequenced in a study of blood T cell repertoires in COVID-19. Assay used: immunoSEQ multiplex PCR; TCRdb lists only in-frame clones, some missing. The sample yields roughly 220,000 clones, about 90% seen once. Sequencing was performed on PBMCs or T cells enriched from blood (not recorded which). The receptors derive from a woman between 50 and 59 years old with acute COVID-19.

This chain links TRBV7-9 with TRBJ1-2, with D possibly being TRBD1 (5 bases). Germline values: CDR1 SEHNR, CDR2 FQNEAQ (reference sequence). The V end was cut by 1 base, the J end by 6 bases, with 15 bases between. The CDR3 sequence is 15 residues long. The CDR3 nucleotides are TGTGCCAGCAGCTTAGAAATGGCGGGGCAAGATGGCTACACCTTC. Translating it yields CASSLEMAGQDGYTF.

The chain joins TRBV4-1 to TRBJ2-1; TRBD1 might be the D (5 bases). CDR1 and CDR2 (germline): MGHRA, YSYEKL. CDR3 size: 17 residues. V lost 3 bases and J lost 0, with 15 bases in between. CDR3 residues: CASSHGKGALSYNEQFF. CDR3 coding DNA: TGCGCCAGCAGCCACGGAAAAGGGGCTCTCTCCTACAATGAGCAGTTCTTC.

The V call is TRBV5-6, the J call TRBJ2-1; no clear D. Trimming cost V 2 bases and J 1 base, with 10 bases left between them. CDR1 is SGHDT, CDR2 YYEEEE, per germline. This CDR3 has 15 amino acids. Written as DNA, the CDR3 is TGTGCCAGCAGCTTTCCCCAGCGTTCCTACAATGAGCAGTTCTTC. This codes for CASSFPQRSYNEQFF.

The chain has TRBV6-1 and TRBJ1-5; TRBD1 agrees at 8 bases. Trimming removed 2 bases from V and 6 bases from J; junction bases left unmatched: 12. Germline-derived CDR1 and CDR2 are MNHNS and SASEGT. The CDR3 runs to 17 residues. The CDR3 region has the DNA TGTGCCAGCAGTGAATGGGCAGGGGGCGGGGTAAGTCAGCCCCAGCATTTT. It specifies CASSEWAGGGVSQPQHF.

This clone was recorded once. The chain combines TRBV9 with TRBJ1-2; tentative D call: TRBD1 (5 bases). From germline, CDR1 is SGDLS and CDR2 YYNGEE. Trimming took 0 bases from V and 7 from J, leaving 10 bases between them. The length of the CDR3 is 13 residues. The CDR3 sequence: CASSVGQGFGYTF. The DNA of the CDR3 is TGTGCCAGCAGCGTAGGGCAGGGATTTGGCTACACCTTC.

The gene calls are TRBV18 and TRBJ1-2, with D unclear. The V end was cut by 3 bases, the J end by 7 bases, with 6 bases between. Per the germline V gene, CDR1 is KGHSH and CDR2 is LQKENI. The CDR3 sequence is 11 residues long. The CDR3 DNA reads TGTGCCAGCTCACCTGCGGCTGGCTACACCTTC. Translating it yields CASSPAAGYTF.

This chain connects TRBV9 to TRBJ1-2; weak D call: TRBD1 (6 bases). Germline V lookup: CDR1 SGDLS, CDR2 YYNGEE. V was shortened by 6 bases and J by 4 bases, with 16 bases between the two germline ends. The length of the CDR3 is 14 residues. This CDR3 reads CASTQGFRPYGYTF. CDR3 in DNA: TGTGCCAGCACTCAGGGGTTCCGGCCCTATGGCTACACCTTC. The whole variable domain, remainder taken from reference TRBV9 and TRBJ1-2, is DSGVTQTPKHLITATGQRVTLRCSPRSGDLSVYWYQQSLDQGLQFLIQYYNGEERAKGNILERFSAQQFPDLHSELNLSSLELGDSALYFCASTQGFRPYGYTFGSGTRLTVV.

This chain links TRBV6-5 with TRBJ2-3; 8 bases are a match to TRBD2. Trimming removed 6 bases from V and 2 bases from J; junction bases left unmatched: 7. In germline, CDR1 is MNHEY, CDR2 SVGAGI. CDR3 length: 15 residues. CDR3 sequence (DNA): TGTGCCAGCAGCCTTTTAGCGGGGCACACAGATACGCAGTATTTT. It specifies CASSLLAGHTDTQYF.

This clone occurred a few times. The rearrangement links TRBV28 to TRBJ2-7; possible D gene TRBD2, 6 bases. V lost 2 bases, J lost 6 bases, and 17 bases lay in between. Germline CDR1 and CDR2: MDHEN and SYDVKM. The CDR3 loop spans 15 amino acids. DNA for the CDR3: TGTGCCAGCAGTTTAGGCGGCTCCCGGGGAGGCGAGCAGTACTTC. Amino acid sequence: CASSLGGSRGGEQYF.

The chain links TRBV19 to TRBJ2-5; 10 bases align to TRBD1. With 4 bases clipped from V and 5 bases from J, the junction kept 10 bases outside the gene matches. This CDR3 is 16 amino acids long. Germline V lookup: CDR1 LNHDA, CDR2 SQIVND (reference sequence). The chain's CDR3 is CASSKTTGGGVETQYF. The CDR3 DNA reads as TGTGCCAGTAGTAAGACGACAGGGGGCGGCGTGGAGACCCAGTACTTC.

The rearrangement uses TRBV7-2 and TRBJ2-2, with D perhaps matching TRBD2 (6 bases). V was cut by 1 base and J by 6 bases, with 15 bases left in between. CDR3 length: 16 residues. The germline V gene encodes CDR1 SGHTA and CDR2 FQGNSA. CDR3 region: CASSLGAGTYAGELFF. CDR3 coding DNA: TGTGCCAGCAGCTTAGGGGCAGGGACTTATGCCGGGGAGCTGTTTTTT.

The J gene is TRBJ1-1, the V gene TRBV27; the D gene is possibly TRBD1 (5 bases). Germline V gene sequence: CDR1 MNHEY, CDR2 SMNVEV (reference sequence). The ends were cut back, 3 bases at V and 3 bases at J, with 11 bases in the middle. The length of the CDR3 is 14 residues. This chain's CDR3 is CASSFDSIHTEAFF. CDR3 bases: TGTGCCAGCAGTTTTGACAGTATACACACTGAAGCTTTCTTT.

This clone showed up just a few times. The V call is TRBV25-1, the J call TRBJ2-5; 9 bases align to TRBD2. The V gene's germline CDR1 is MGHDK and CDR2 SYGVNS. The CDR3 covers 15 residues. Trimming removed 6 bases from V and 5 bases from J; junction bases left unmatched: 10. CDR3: CASRPGLARSETQYF. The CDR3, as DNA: TGTGCCAGCAGACCGGGACTAGCCCGATCGGAGACCCAGTACTTC.

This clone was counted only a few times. DNA for the CDR3: TGTGCCAGCAGCGGACAGGGAAACTCTGGAAACACCATATATTTT. It translates to CASSGQGNSGNTIYF. The chain employs TRBV2 and TRBJ1-3, with 8 bases identical to TRBD1. The germline V gene encodes CDR1 SNHLY and CDR2 FYNNEI. V lost 6 bases and J lost 0; bases outside the gene matches: 4. This CDR3 region has 15 residues.

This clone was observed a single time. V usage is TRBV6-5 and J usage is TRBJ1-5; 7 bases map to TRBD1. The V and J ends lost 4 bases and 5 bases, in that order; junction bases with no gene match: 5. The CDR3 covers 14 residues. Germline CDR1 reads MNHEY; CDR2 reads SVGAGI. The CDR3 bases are TGTGCCAGCAGTTTACAGGGGACGGATCAGCCCCAGCATTTT. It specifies CASSLQGTDQPQHF.

CDR3 DNA sequence: TGTGCCAGCACCCCCGGGACAGAGTACAATGAGCAGTTCTTC. It yields the protein CASTPGTEYNEQFF. V is TRBV7-2 and J is TRBJ2-1; 7 nucleotides match TRBD1. Trimming cost V 7 bases and J 4 bases; bases outside gene matches: 7. In germline, CDR1 is SGHTA, CDR2 FQGNSA. This CDR3 is built from 14 residues.

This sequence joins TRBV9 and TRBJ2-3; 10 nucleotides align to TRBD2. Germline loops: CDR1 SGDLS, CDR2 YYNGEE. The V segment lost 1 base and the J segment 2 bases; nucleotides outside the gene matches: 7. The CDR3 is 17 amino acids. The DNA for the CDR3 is TGTGCCAGCAGCGTACACCCAGCGGGAGGGCCCACAGATACGCAGTATTTT. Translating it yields CASSVHPAGGPTDTQYF.

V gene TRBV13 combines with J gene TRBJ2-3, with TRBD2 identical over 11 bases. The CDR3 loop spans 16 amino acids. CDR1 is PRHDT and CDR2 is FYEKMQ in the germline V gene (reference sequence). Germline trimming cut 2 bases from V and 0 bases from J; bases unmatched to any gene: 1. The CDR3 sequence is CASSLRTSGSTDTQYF. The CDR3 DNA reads TGTGCCAGCAGCTTAAGGACTAGCGGGAGCACAGATACGCAGTATTTT.

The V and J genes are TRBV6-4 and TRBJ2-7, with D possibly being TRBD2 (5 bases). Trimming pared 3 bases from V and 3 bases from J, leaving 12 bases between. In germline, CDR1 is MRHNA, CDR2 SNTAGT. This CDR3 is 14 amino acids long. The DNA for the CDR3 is TGTGCCAGCAGTGAGTTCGGGGTTCGCTACGAGCAGTACTTC. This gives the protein CASSEFGVRYEQYF.

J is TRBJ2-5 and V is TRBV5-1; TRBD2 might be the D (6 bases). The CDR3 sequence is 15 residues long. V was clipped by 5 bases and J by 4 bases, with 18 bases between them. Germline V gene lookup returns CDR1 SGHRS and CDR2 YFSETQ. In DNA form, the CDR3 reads TGCGCCAGCAGTAGGGGCGGGAACACCCCAGAGACCCAGTACTTC. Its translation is CASSRGGNTPETQYF. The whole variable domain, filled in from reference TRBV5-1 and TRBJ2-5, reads KAGVTQTPRYLIKTRGQQVTLSCSPISGHRSVSWYQQTPGQGLQFLFEYFSETQRNKGNFPGRFSGRQFSNSRSEMNVSTLELGDSALYLCASSRGGNTPETQYFGPGTRLLVL.

The CDR3 is CASSSIPTGGNEQFF. The CDR3 coding sequence is TGCGCCAGCAGCTCTATCCCGACAGGGGGGAATGAGCAGTTCTTC. The rearrangement uses TRBV5-1 and TRBJ2-1, with TRBD1 matching over 9 bases. V shed 3 bases and J 7 bases; nucleotides not matched to a gene: 8. The CDR3 runs to 15 residues. Germline V gives CDR1 SGHRS, CDR2 YFSETQ.

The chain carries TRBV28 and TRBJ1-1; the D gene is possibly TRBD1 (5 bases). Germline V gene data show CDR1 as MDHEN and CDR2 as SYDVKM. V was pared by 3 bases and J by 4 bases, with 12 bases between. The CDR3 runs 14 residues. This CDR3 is CASSLGGFGTEAFF. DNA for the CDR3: TGTGCCAGCAGTTTGGGGGGATTTGGCACTGAAGCTTTCTTT.

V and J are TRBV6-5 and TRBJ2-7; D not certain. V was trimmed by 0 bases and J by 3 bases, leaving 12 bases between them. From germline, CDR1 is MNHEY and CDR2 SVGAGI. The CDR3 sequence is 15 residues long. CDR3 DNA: TGTGCCAGCAGTTACTCGAGTTTGCGGAGCTACGAGCAGTACTTC. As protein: CASSYSSLRSYEQYF.